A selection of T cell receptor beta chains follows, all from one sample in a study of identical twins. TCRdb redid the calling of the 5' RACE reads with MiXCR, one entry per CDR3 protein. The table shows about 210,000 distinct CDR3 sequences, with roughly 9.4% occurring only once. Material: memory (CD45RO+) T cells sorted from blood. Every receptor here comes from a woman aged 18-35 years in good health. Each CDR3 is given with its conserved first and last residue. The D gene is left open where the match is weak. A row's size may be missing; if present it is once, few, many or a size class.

DNA: TGTGCCAGCAGCCAACGAGAGATATCCAATGAGCAGTTCTTC; CDR3: CASSQREISNEQFF; J: TRBJ2-1; D: NA; V: TRBV4-2; size: NA
DNA: TGTGCCAGCAGCTTAGGGACTAGCGGACGCCTATACGAGCAGTACTTC; CDR3: CASSLGTSGRLYEQYF; J: TRBJ2-7; D: TRBD2; V: TRBV7-2; size: few
DNA: TGTGCCAGCAGTTTAGGGGGCGGGAACACTGAAGCTTTCTTT; CDR3: CASSLGGGNTEAFF; J: TRBJ1-1; D: TRBD1; V: TRBV5-1; size: many
DNA: TGCGCTTCGGTCCGGGACAGTTCCTACAATGAGCAGTTCTTC; CDR3: CASVRDSSYNEQFF; J: TRBJ2-1; D: TRBD1; V: TRBV5-1; size: few
DNA: TGTGCCAGCAGCTCTCAAGGGGTCCCTTCCAATGAGCAGTTCTTC; CDR3: CASSSQGVPSNEQFF; J: TRBJ2-1; D: NA; V: TRBV7-2; size: many
DNA: TGTGCCAGCAGCCTGGGACAGGGGGAGACCGGGGAGCTGTTTTTT; CDR3: CASSLGQGETGELFF; J: TRBJ2-2; D: TRBD1; V: TRBV12-3/TRBV12-4; size: many
DNA: TGCAGTGCTAATCAGGGGGATTATGGCTACACCTTC; CDR3: CSANQGDYGYTF; J: TRBJ1-2; D: TRBD1; V: TRBV20-1; size: NA
DNA: TGTGCCAGCAGTGACATTAGTGGGGCCAACGTCCTGACTTTC; CDR3: CASSDISGANVLTF; J: TRBJ2-6; D: NA; V: TRBV6-2/TRBV6-3; size: NA
DNA: TGCAGTGCTAGTTCCGGTAACTATGGCTACACCTTC; CDR3: CSASSGNYGYTF; J: TRBJ1-2; D: NA; V: TRBV20-1; size: few
DNA: TGCGCCAGCAGCTTGGGCGGGACAGGGCGTGGAGGCACTGAAGCTTTCTTT; CDR3: CASSLGGTGRGGTEAFF; J: TRBJ1-1; D: TRBD1; V: TRBV5-1; size: NA
DNA: TGTGCCAGCAGTTACGCTGGATTAGCCGTGGGCACAGATACGCAGTATTTT; CDR3: CASSYAGLAVGTDTQYF; J: TRBJ2-3; D: NA; V: TRBV6-2/TRBV6-3; size: NA
DNA: TGTGCCAGCAGTTCACAGGCTACAGGGGCCAAAAACATTCAGTACTTC; CDR3: CASSSQATGAKNIQYF; J: TRBJ2-4; D: NA; V: TRBV6-5; size: few
DNA: TGTGCCAGCAGCTCTGGGACTAGCGGGGGTTACAATGAGCAGTTCTTC; CDR3: CASSSGTSGGYNEQFF; J: TRBJ2-1; D: TRBD2; V: TRBV7-9; size: NA
DNA: TGTGCCAGCAAAGCGGGGGGGCGGGCAATCGGTGAGCAGTTCTTC; CDR3: CASKAGGRAIGEQFF; J: TRBJ2-1; D: TRBD2; V: TRBV6-1; size: NA
DNA: TGTGCCAGCAGCCAAGTGGGACAGGGGGACATTCGGTATGGCTACACCTTC; CDR3: CASSQVGQGDIRYGYTF; J: TRBJ1-2; D: TRBD1; V: TRBV4-2; size: few
DNA: TGTGCCAGCAGCCAAGATACCCAAGAGACCCAGTACTTC; CDR3: CASSQDTQETQYF; J: TRBJ2-5; D: NA; V: TRBV4-2; size: NA
DNA: TGCGCCAGCAGCCCGGGACTAGGTGACACCGGGGAGCTGTTTTTT; CDR3: CASSPGLGDTGELFF; J: TRBJ2-2; D: TRBD2; V: TRBV5-1; size: many
DNA: TGTGCCAGCAGTCTCAGGGGCCGGGGATCTGAAGCTTTCTTT; CDR3: CASSLRGRGSEAFF; J: TRBJ1-1; D: NA; V: TRBV12-3/TRBV12-4; size: many
DNA: TGTGCCAGCAGAAAAAACAGGGACAGCCTGAACACTGAAGCTTTCTTT; CDR3: CASRKNRDSLNTEAFF; J: TRBJ1-1; D: TRBD1; V: TRBV6-1; size: few
DNA: TGCAGCGTTGAAGTAACCAGGCGGGGGGGCTCGGTAGATACGCAGTATTTT; CDR3: CSVEVTRRGGSVDTQYF; J: TRBJ2-3; D: TRBD2; V: TRBV29-1; size: few
DNA: TGCGCCAGCAGCTTGCCAGGGGGCGGACAAGAGACCCAGTACTTC; CDR3: CASSLPGGGQETQYF; J: TRBJ2-5; D: TRBD1; V: TRBV5-1; size: many
DNA: TGTGCCAGCAGCTTCTCCCTCCAGGGGCCGGGCACCGGGGAGCTGTTTTTT; CDR3: CASSFSLQGPGTGELFF; J: TRBJ2-2; D: NA; V: TRBV5-5; size: few
DNA: TGCAGTGCCGCTGGGGGGGCAGAGACCCAGTACTTC; CDR3: CSAAGGAETQYF; J: TRBJ2-5; D: NA; V: TRBV20-1; size: many
DNA: TGTGCCAGCAGCCGACGAGGGGGCACTGAAGCTTTCTTT; CDR3: CASSRRGGTEAFF; J: TRBJ1-1; D: NA; V: TRBV12-3/TRBV12-4; size: many
DNA: TGCAGTGCCTCCAGGGGGCTGTACGAGCAGTACTTC; CDR3: CSASRGLYEQYF; J: TRBJ2-7; D: TRBD1; V: TRBV20-1; size: many
DNA: TGCAGTGCTGAACTAGTCACAACGCAGTATTTT; CDR3: CSAELVTTQYF; J: TRBJ2-3; D: NA; V: TRBV20-1; size: few
DNA: TGTGCCAGCAGGACCACTAGCCTCCCTTCCGCGTTATCCTACGAGCAGTACTTC; CDR3: CASRTTSLPSALSYEQYF; J: TRBJ2-7; D: NA; V: TRBV27; size: few
DNA: TGCAGTGCTAAGGAGTTGGCGGGAGTAGGGAATGAGCAGTTCTTC; CDR3: CSAKELAGVGNEQFF; J: TRBJ2-1; D: TRBD2; V: TRBV20-1; size: few
DNA: TGTGCCAGCAGGGACTATCGGGACACAGATACGCAGTATTTT; CDR3: CASRDYRDTDTQYF; J: TRBJ2-3; D: NA; V: TRBV6-1; size: NA